The next 5 T cell receptor beta chains were all read from a single sample in a study of blood T cells in healthy people across ages. The second PCR ran roughly 6 to 12 cycles with a sample-barcoded 5' primer and J-beta primers. TCRdb reprocessed the 5' RACE reads with MiXCR, giving one entry per CDR3 protein. The data contain 730,000 or so distinct CDR3 sequences, roughly 41% of them seen just once; the ten biggest clones take up roughly 20%. Sequencing input: blood. Receptors originate from a woman aged 55-75 years in good health.

The rearrangement uses TRBV20-1 and TRBJ1-6; 10 bases match TRBD1. The CDR3 has 15 amino acids. Per germline, CDR1 DFQATT and CDR2 SNEGSKA (reference sequence). V dropped 1 base and J dropped 11; count of bases not matched to a gene: 8. CDR3 region: CSARGMGQGQTPLHF. For the CDR3, the DNA is TGCAGTGCTAGAGGGATGGGACAGGGGCAAACACCCCTCCACTTT.

A note on this clonotype: This may be a read error: a much more frequent sequence differs by one nucleotide. J is TRBJ1-2 and V is TRBV12-3 or TRBV12-4, with no clear D. This CDR3 comprises 13 residues. The CDR3 is CASTFEGTYGYIF. The CDR3 DNA reads as TGTGCCAGCACCTTCGAGGGAACCTATGGCTACATCTTC.

This clonotype has just a few counts. This chain links TRBV20-1 with TRBJ2-3, with a weak D call TRBD1 (6 bases). Germline-derived CDR1 and CDR2 are DFQATT and SNEGSKA (reference sequence). Trimming cost V 3 bases and J 1 base, with 8 bases left between them. CDR3 size: 13 residues. The CDR3 loop is CSARKGGTDTQYF. In DNA, the CDR3 is TGCAGTGCTAGGAAGGGGGGCACAGATACGCAGTATTTT.

This clonotype was seen a few times. The chain uses TRBV28 and TRBJ1-1; D unresolved. The CDR3 totals 13 residues. Looked up from germline, CDR1 is MDHEN and CDR2 is SYDVKM. The germline V and J ends were trimmed by 4 bases and 9 bases, with 15 bases remaining between them. The CDR3 reads CASSSDTALKAFF. CDR3 bases: TGTGCCAGCAGTTCAGACACTGCCTTGAAAGCTTTCTTT.

Here the CDR3 DNA reads TGTGCCAGCAGACCGAGGGGCGGGACCGATCAGAATGAGCAGTTCTTC. Translating gives CASRPRGGTDQNEQFF. The rearrangement uses TRBV6-5 and TRBJ2-1, with D possibly being TRBD2 (6 bases). Germline V gives CDR1 MNHEY, CDR2 SVGAGI. The CDR3 is made up of 16 amino acids. The V gene lost 6 bases and the J gene lost 7 bases, with 22 bases spanning the gap.